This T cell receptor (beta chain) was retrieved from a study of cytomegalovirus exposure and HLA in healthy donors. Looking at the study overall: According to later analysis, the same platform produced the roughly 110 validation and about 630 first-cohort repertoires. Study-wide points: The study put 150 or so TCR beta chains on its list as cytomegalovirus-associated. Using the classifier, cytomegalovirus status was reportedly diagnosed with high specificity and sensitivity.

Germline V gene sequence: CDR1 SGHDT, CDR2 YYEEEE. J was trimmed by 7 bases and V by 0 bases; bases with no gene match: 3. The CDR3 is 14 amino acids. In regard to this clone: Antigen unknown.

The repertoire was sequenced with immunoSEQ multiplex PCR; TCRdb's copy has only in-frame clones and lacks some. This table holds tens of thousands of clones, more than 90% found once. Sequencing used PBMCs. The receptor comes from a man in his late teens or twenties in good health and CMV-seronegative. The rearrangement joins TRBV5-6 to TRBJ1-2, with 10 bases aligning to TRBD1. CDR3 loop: CASSLGQGARGYTF. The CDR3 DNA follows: TGTGCCAGCAGCTTGGGACAGGGGGCGCGTGGCTACACCTTC.